These T cell receptor beta chains were read from a single sample in a study of T cell repertoires in cytomegalovirus infection. These receptors have no identified antigens. From the reads, TCRdb called clonotypes with MiXCR, one entry per CDR3 protein. The table has about 500,000 distinct CDR3 sequences, roughly a third seen once. The specimen comprised cultured PBMCs, sampled from culture after CMV antigen stimulation. The receptors here all came from a human donor in good health (CMV status not recorded). Some clones in this sample may be carry-over from other donors' samples. Each CDR3 is given with its conserved first and last residue. D genes are given only for firm matches. Clone size appears in some rows only: once, few, many, or a class for an expanded clone.

J gene: TRBJ1-2; CDR3 length: 14; V gene: TRBV6-5; D gene: TRBD1; clone size: .; CDR3 protein: CASSPTGGIYGYTF; CDR3 DNA: TGTGCCAGCAGTCCGACAGGGGGAATCTATGGCTACACCTTC
J gene: TRBJ1-2; CDR3 length: 12; V gene: TRBV25-1; D gene: .; clone size: few; CDR3 protein: CASSREVYGYTF; CDR3 DNA: TGTGCCAGCAGCAGGGAGGTTTATGGCTACACCTTC
J gene: TRBJ2-7; CDR3 length: 14; V gene: TRBV4-1; D gene: .; clone size: .; CDR3 protein: CASSPTASRGEQYF; CDR3 DNA: TGCGCCAGCAGCCCCACGGCAAGTCGGGGCGAGCAGTACTTC
J gene: TRBJ1-1; CDR3 length: 14; V gene: TRBV7-6; D gene: .; clone size: few; CDR3 protein: CASSLSEGWTEAFF; CDR3 DNA: TGTGCCAGCAGCTTAAGCGAGGGTTGGACTGAAGCTTTCTTT
J gene: TRBJ2-1; CDR3 length: 13; V gene: TRBV2; D gene: .; clone size: few; CDR3 protein: CASSGIRLYEQFF; CDR3 DNA: TGTGCCAGCAGTGGTATCCGGCTCTATGAGCAGTTCTTC
J gene: TRBJ2-7; CDR3 length: 15; V gene: TRBV2; D gene: .; clone size: .; CDR3 protein: CASSPSGQEGYEQYF; CDR3 DNA: TGTGCCAGCAGCCCTAGCGGACAGGAGGGCTACGAGCAGTACTTC
J gene: TRBJ2-1; CDR3 length: 13; V gene: TRBV7-6; D gene: .; clone size: .; CDR3 protein: CASSFTRGRSVLF; CDR3 DNA: TGTGCCAGCAGCTTCACAAGGGGTCGGTCCGTGCTCTTC
J gene: TRBJ2-7; CDR3 length: 14; V gene: TRBV27; D gene: .; clone size: few; CDR3 protein: CASSKRRDPYEQYF; CDR3 DNA: TGTGCCAGCAGTAAACGGAGGGACCCCTACGAGCAGTACTTC
J gene: TRBJ1-5; CDR3 length: 15; V gene: TRBV28; D gene: TRBD1; clone size: .; CDR3 protein: CASSRDREDRQPQHF; CDR3 DNA: TGTGCCAGCAGTCGCGACAGGGAAGATAGACAGCCCCAGCATTTT
J gene: TRBJ2-1; CDR3 length: 18; V gene: TRBV14; D gene: .; clone size: few; CDR3 protein: CASSQDRGQRGTYNEQFF; CDR3 DNA: TGTGCCAGCAGCCAAGATCGGGGCCAGCGAGGTACCTACAATGAGCAGTTCTTC
J gene: TRBJ2-1; CDR3 length: 11; V gene: TRBV28; D gene: .; clone size: few; CDR3 protein: CASSVAPEQFF; CDR3 DNA: TGTGCCAGCAGTGTAGCTCCCGAGCAGTTCTTC
J gene: TRBJ2-1; CDR3 length: 15; V gene: TRBV12-3/TRBV12-4; D gene: .; clone size: .; CDR3 protein: CASSLLLGEHNEQFF; CDR3 DNA: TGTGCCAGCAGTTTGTTGTTGGGAGAGCACAATGAGCAGTTCTTC
J gene: TRBJ2-7; CDR3 length: 15; V gene: TRBV27; D gene: TRBD2; clone size: .; CDR3 protein: CASSLYGGRVYEQYF; CDR3 DNA: TGTGCCAGCAGTTTATACGGCGGGAGAGTCTACGAGCAGTACTTC
J gene: TRBJ2-3; CDR3 length: 16; V gene: TRBV7-9; D gene: .; clone size: few; CDR3 protein: CASSLVQDSYTDTQYF; CDR3 DNA: TGTGCCAGCAGCTTAGTCCAGGACTCTTACACAGATACGCAGTATTTT
J gene: TRBJ1-4; CDR3 length: 14; V gene: TRBV20-1; D gene: .; clone size: .; CDR3 protein: CSAREDRSREKLFF; CDR3 DNA: TGCAGTGCTAGGGAAGACAGGTCCCGTGAAAAACTGTTTTTT
J gene: TRBJ1-2; CDR3 length: 14; V gene: TRBV20-1; D gene: .; clone size: once; CDR3 protein: CSARGRGSNYGYTF; CDR3 DNA: TGCAGTGCTAGAGGGAGGGGGAGTAACTATGGCTACACCTTC
J gene: TRBJ2-7; CDR3 length: 18; V gene: TRBV10-3; D gene: TRBD1; clone size: few; CDR3 protein: CAISERNDREKPSYEQYF; CDR3 DNA: TGTGCCATCAGTGAGCGGAATGACAGGGAAAAACCCTCCTACGAGCAGTACTTC
J gene: TRBJ1-2; CDR3 length: 11; V gene: TRBV7-2; D gene: .; clone size: many; CDR3 protein: CASSLGFGYTF; CDR3 DNA: TGTGCCAGCAGCTTAGGATTTGGCTACACCTTC
J gene: TRBJ2-7; CDR3 length: 14; V gene: TRBV19; D gene: TRBD1; clone size: few; CDR3 protein: CASSSGGQAYEQYF; CDR3 DNA: TGTGCCAGTAGTAGCGGAGGACAGGCCTACGAGCAGTACTTC
J gene: TRBJ1-1; CDR3 length: 12; V gene: TRBV7-6; D gene: .; clone size: many; CDR3 protein: CASSASNTEAFF; CDR3 DNA: TGTGCCAGCAGCGCCAGTAACACTGAAGCTTTCTTT
J gene: TRBJ2-2; CDR3 length: 15; V gene: TRBV7-3; D gene: TRBD2; clone size: .; CDR3 protein: CASSASGVNTGELFF; CDR3 DNA: TGTGCCAGCAGCGCTAGCGGGGTGAACACCGGGGAGCTGTTTTTT
J gene: TRBJ2-5; CDR3 length: 14; V gene: TRBV7-2; D gene: .; clone size: many; CDR3 protein: CASSLATDQETQYF; CDR3 DNA: TGTGCCAGCAGCTTAGCTACAGACCAAGAGACCCAGTACTTC
J gene: TRBJ2-2; CDR3 length: 14; V gene: TRBV4-1; D gene: .; clone size: few; CDR3 protein: CASSQDSSTGELFF; CDR3 DNA: TGCGCCAGCAGCCAAGATTCCTCGACCGGGGAGCTGTTTTTT
J gene: TRBJ2-7; CDR3 length: 15; V gene: TRBV14; D gene: TRBD2; clone size: .; CDR3 protein: CASSLPGLANYEQYF; CDR3 DNA: TGTGCCAGCAGCCTCCCTGGACTAGCGAATTACGAGCAGTACTTC
J gene: TRBJ1-1; CDR3 length: 15; V gene: TRBV7-9; D gene: .; clone size: .; CDR3 protein: CASSLAGHTNTEAFF; CDR3 DNA: TGTGCCAGCAGCTTAGCGGGACACACGAACACTGAAGCTTTCTTT
J gene: TRBJ2-1; CDR3 length: 13; V gene: TRBV7-3; D gene: .; clone size: few; CDR3 protein: CASSPSLYNEQFF; CDR3 DNA: TGTGCCAGCAGCCCCAGCTTGTACAATGAGCAGTTCTTC
J gene: TRBJ2-3; CDR3 length: 13; V gene: TRBV14; D gene: .; clone size: .; CDR3 protein: CASSQPARTPQYF; CDR3 DNA: TGTGCCAGCAGCCAGCCCGCCCGGACTCCGCAGTATTTT
J gene: TRBJ2-7; CDR3 length: 13; V gene: TRBV6-1; D gene: TRBD2; clone size: few; CDR3 protein: CASSVAGAYEQYF; CDR3 DNA: TGTGCCAGCAGTGTGGCGGGAGCCTACGAGCAGTACTTC
J gene: TRBJ1-3; CDR3 length: 14; V gene: TRBV20-1; D gene: .; clone size: .; CDR3 protein: CSAKNRVTGNTIYF; CDR3 DNA: TGCAGTGCTAAAAACAGGGTTACGGGAAACACCATATATTTT
J gene: TRBJ2-5; CDR3 length: 15; V gene: TRBV4-1; D gene: TRBD1; clone size: .; CDR3 protein: CASSHPDRAQETQYF; CDR3 DNA: TGCGCCAGCAGCCATCCCGACAGGGCCCAAGAGACCCAGTACTTC
J gene: TRBJ2-3; CDR3 length: 15; V gene: TRBV5-4; D gene: .; clone size: .; CDR3 protein: CASSLSADPTDTQYF; CDR3 DNA: TGTGCCAGCAGCTTGTCGGCAGACCCCACAGATACGCAGTATTTT
J gene: TRBJ1-1; CDR3 length: 15; V gene: TRBV12-3/TRBV12-4; D gene: .; clone size: few; CDR3 protein: CASSLVVGQNTEAFF; CDR3 DNA: TGTGCCAGCAGTTTAGTAGTAGGACAAAACACTGAAGCTTTCTTT
J gene: TRBJ2-5; CDR3 length: 14; V gene: TRBV4-1; D gene: .; clone size: .; CDR3 protein: CASTGGWTQETQYF; CDR3 DNA: TGCGCCAGCACCGGAGGGTGGACGCAAGAGACCCAGTACTTC
J gene: TRBJ2-3; CDR3 length: 14; V gene: TRBV29-1; D gene: TRBD1; clone size: .; CDR3 protein: CSVKQGVSTDTQYF; CDR3 DNA: TGCAGCGTTAAACAGGGGGTTAGCACAGATACGCAGTATTTT
J gene: TRBJ1-5; CDR3 length: 15; V gene: TRBV28; D gene: .; clone size: few; CDR3 protein: CASSWDGDSNQPQHF; CDR3 DNA: TGTGCCAGCAGTTGGGACGGAGATAGCAATCAGCCCCAGCATTTT
J gene: TRBJ2-3; CDR3 length: 15; V gene: TRBV7-9; D gene: .; clone size: few; CDR3 protein: CASSPLVGFTDTQYF; CDR3 DNA: TGTGCCAGCAGCCCGCTAGTGGGTTTCACAGATACGCAGTATTTT
J gene: TRBJ2-3; CDR3 length: 16; V gene: TRBV7-2; D gene: .; clone size: .; CDR3 protein: CASSLRLLANTDTQYF; CDR3 DNA: TGTGCCAGCAGCTTAAGACTGCTAGCCAACACAGATACGCAGTATTTT
J gene: TRBJ2-1; CDR3 length: 23; V gene: TRBV12-5; D gene: .; clone size: few; CDR3 protein: CASGLAPTGGGAGGDWSYNEQFF; CDR3 DNA: TGTGCTAGTGGTTTGGCCCCGACAGGGGGGGGAGCGGGAGGGGATTGGTCCTACAATGAGCAGTTCTTC
J gene: TRBJ2-6; CDR3 length: 20; V gene: TRBV7-9; D gene: .; clone size: .; CDR3 protein: CASSLARGLHMQSGANVLTF; CDR3 DNA: TGTGCCAGCAGCTTAGCTAGGGGACTCCATATGCAATCTGGGGCCAACGTCCTGACTTTC
J gene: TRBJ2-1; CDR3 length: 13; V gene: TRBV7-3; D gene: .; clone size: few; CDR3 protein: CASSTADYNEQFF; CDR3 DNA: TGTGCCAGCAGCACAGCGGACTACAATGAGCAGTTCTTC
J gene: TRBJ2-7; CDR3 length: 17; V gene: TRBV4-3; D gene: TRBD2; clone size: once; CDR3 protein: CASSQGRLAGPDYEQYF; CDR3 DNA: TGCGCCAGCAGCCAAGGTCGTCTAGCGGGGCCCGACTACGAGCAGTACTTC
J gene: TRBJ2-7; CDR3 length: 15; V gene: TRBV7-2; D gene: .; clone size: few; CDR3 protein: CASSRLVSSYGEQYF; CDR3 DNA: TGTGCCAGCAGCCGACTGGTTAGTAGCTACGGCGAGCAGTACTTC
J gene: TRBJ1-5; CDR3 length: 14; V gene: TRBV6-6; D gene: TRBD1; clone size: .; CDR3 protein: CASSQGGVYQPQHF; CDR3 DNA: TGTGCCAGCAGTCAGGGGGGGGTGTATCAGCCCCAGCATTTT
J gene: TRBJ2-5; CDR3 length: 13; V gene: TRBV5-1; D gene: .; clone size: .; CDR3 protein: CASSYGLEETQYF; CDR3 DNA: TGCGCCAGCAGCTATGGACTGGAAGAGACCCAGTACTTC
J gene: TRBJ2-5; CDR3 length: 15; V gene: TRBV27; D gene: TRBD2; clone size: .; CDR3 protein: CASSLRLVGGETQYF; CDR3 DNA: TGTGCCAGCAGCCTCCGACTAGTGGGGGGGGAGACCCAGTACTTC
J gene: TRBJ1-5; CDR3 length: 15; V gene: TRBV2; D gene: .; clone size: .; CDR3 protein: CASSREENSNQPQHF; CDR3 DNA: TGTGCCAGCAGCCGGGAGGAAAATAGCAATCAGCCCCAGCATTTT
J gene: TRBJ1-2; CDR3 length: 14; V gene: TRBV4-1; D gene: .; clone size: few; CDR3 protein: CASSQTLVDYGYTF; CDR3 DNA: TGCGCCAGCAGCCAGACACTGGTGGACTATGGCTACACCTTC
J gene: TRBJ2-1; CDR3 length: 20; V gene: TRBV6-2/TRBV6-3; D gene: TRBD2; clone size: .; CDR3 protein: CASSYLLLAGVIRSYNEQFF; CDR3 DNA: TGTGCCAGCAGTTATCTCTTGCTAGCGGGGGTAATACGCTCCTACAATGAGCAGTTCTTC
J gene: TRBJ2-1; CDR3 length: 16; V gene: TRBV7-4; D gene: TRBD2; clone size: .; CDR3 protein: CASSPFGAGGPGEQFF; CDR3 DNA: TGTGCCAGCAGCCCATTTGGAGCGGGAGGGCCTGGTGAGCAGTTCTTC
J gene: TRBJ2-5; CDR3 length: 15; V gene: TRBV6-5; D gene: TRBD2; clone size: many; CDR3 protein: CASSQGLASKETQYF; CDR3 DNA: TGTGCCAGCAGCCAAGGACTAGCTTCGAAAGAGACCCAGTACTTC
J gene: TRBJ1-1; CDR3 length: 14; V gene: TRBV12-3/TRBV12-4; D gene: .; clone size: few; CDR3 protein: CASREGISGAEAFF; CDR3 DNA: TGTGCCAGCAGGGAAGGGATCTCTGGGGCTGAAGCTTTCTTT
J gene: TRBJ1-3; CDR3 length: 15; V gene: TRBV19; D gene: .; clone size: .; CDR3 protein: CASSIDSAAGNTIYF; CDR3 DNA: TGTGCCAGTAGTATAGATTCGGCAGCTGGAAACACCATATATTTT
J gene: TRBJ1-5; CDR3 length: 14; V gene: TRBV28; D gene: .; clone size: .; CDR3 protein: CASLNGGESQPQHF; CDR3 DNA: TGTGCCAGCTTGAACGGGGGGGAGAGTCAGCCCCAGCATTTT
J gene: TRBJ2-3; CDR3 length: 16; V gene: TRBV18; D gene: TRBD2; clone size: few; CDR3 protein: CASSPPIAGGPDTQYF; CDR3 DNA: TGTGCCAGCTCACCACCCATAGCGGGAGGGCCAGATACGCAGTATTTT
J gene: TRBJ2-1; CDR3 length: 16; V gene: TRBV10-3; D gene: .; clone size: .; CDR3 protein: CASKDPETDSYNEQFF; CDR3 DNA: TGTGCCTCAAAGGACCCGGAGACGGACTCCTACAATGAGCAGTTCTTC
J gene: TRBJ2-2; CDR3 length: 16; V gene: TRBV25-1; D gene: TRBD2; clone size: few; CDR3 protein: CASSSRAGGSTGELFF; CDR3 DNA: TGTGCCAGCAGTAGTAGAGCGGGAGGAAGCACCGGGGAGCTGTTTTTT